Presented here are 8 T cell receptor beta chains from one specimen sequenced in a study of blood T cell repertoires in COVID-19. Here immunoSEQ multiplex PCR was the method, and the copy in TCRdb shows in-frame clones only, minus some. The data contain 70,000 to 85,000 clones, about four fifths of them singletons. The sample comprised peripheral blood. Receptors were obtained from a woman older than 75 with acute or convalescent COVID-19.

V is TRBV7-2 and J is TRBJ2-2; 9 nucleotides line up with TRBD2. The CDR3 spans 17 residues. Looked up from germline, CDR1 is SGHTA and CDR2 is FQGNSA. The junction had 12 bases not matched to a gene; V was cut back by 5 bases and J by 5 bases. The CDR3 bases are TGTGCCAGCAGCATCCCTCGCGGGGGGGCCGGAACCGGGGAGCTGTTTTTT. It encodes CASSIPRGGAGTGELFF.

The chain links TRBV7-2 to TRBJ1-5; D not certain. Trimming took off 6 bases at V and 7 bases at J, with 16 bases between the two ends. The CDR3 sequence is 14 residues long. Germline CDR1 reads SGHTA; CDR2 reads FQGNSA. The CDR3 DNA is TGTGCCAGCAGACCCTATGACCCGCGGCAGCCCCAGCATTTT. Its translation: CASRPYDPRQPQHF.

The chain is built from TRBV7-2 and TRBJ2-2; 7 nucleotides match TRBD1. Losses at the gene ends were 1 base for V and 5 bases for J; bases not matched to a gene: 4. The CDR3 is made up of 15 amino acids. Looked up from germline, CDR1 is SGHTA and CDR2 is FQGNSA. In nucleotides, the CDR3 is TGTGCCAGCAGCTTAGAGACAGGGTTAACCGGGGAGCTGTTTTTT. Translation gives CASSLETGLTGELFF.

The chain uses TRBV14 and TRBJ1-1, with D possibly being TRBD1 (5 bases). The CDR3 consists of 16 residues. V dropped 1 base and J dropped 5 bases, with 17 bases sitting between them. Germline lookup yields CDR1 SGHDN and CDR2 FVKESK. CDR3 bases: TGTGCCAGCAGCCAAGGAGGGATCGGGGGGTATACTGAAGCTTTCTTT. Amino acids: CASSQGGIGGYTEAFF.

The CDR3 DNA sequence: TGTGCCAGCAGCTCGGGACTAGCGGGGTACAATGAGCAGTTCTTC. Its translation: CASSSGLAGYNEQFF. V gene TRBV3-1 (or the pseudogene TRBV3-2) combines with J gene TRBJ2-1, with TRBD2 matching over 13 bases. The CDR3 loop spans 15 amino acids. Germline lookup yields CDR1 LGHDT and CDR2 YNNKEL (reference sequence). The trim removed 5 bases at V and 4 bases at J, leaving 2 bases unmatched.

Notes on this clone: An end of the junction does not agree with germline; a read error may underlie this. The chain uses TRBV29-1 and TRBJ2-5, with 9 bases lining up with TRBD1. This CDR3 region has 14 residues. CDR1 and CDR2 from the germline V gene are SQVTM and ANQGSEA. CDR3 protein: CSVEGQGLRETQYF. CDR3 coding DNA: TGCAGCGTGGAAGGACAGGGGTTGCGAGAGACCCAGTACTTC. The full variable domain, its missing parts supplied by reference TRBV29-1 and TRBJ2-5, is SAVISQKPSRDICQRGTSLTIQCQVDSQVTMMFWYRQQPGQSLTLIATANQGSEATYESGFVIDKFPISRPNLTFSTLTVSNMSPEDSSIYLCSVEGQGLRETQYFGPGTRLLVL.

The J gene is TRBJ1-1, the V gene TRBV19; 12 nucleotides agree with TRBD1. With V trimmed by 6 bases and J by 3 bases, 8 bases remained unmatched. Germline assignment: CDR1 LNHDA and CDR2 SQIVND (reference sequence). The CDR3 totals 16 residues. CDR3 loop: CASSGTGGRVDTEAFF. The DNA for the CDR3 is TGTGCCAGTAGCGGGACAGGGGGCCGGGTGGACACTGAAGCTTTCTTT.

The rearrangement links TRBV28 to TRBJ1-2; perhaps TRBD1 as D (5 bases). Germline lookup yields CDR1 MDHEN and CDR2 SYDVKM. This CDR3 contains 14 residues. The ends were cut back, 6 bases at V and 4 bases at J, with 15 bases in the middle. The CDR3 DNA is TGTGCCAGCAGCTCCGCCGGGGGTGGCTATGGCTACACCTTC. Its translation is CASSSAGGGYGYTF.